This T cell receptor beta chain comes out of a study of identical twins. The CDR3 covers 19 residues. V lost 3 bases and J lost 7; bases outside the gene matches: 20. Germline CDR1 and CDR2: MGHRA and YSYEKL. TCRdb re-called the 5' RACE reads with MiXCR, one entry per CDR3 protein. This table holds under 1 million distinct CDR3 sequences, 12% found once. The sample was also linked to a second study, of yellow fever vaccine responses in identical twins.

V and J are TRBV4-1 and TRBJ2-1; 8 bases match TRBD2. This TCR was sampled from a woman aged 18-29 years in good health. What was sequenced was PBMCs. CDR3 sequence (DNA): TGCGCCAGCAGCCATCCCACTATTCGAGCGGGGGATATCGGAAATGAGCAGTTCTTC. Its protein is CASSHPTIRAGDIGNEQFF.